What follows are 9 T cell receptor beta chains derived from one specimen sequenced in a study of metastatic and nonmetastatic thyroid tumors. With MiXCR, TCRdb reprocessed the PCR reads. There are roughly 8,700 clones in the sample; 25% to 35% occur only once, and 21% lies in the top ten. Patients underwent thyroid surgery, and none had received any treatment before it. Sequencing input: tumor tissue. The receptors stem from a female donor with papillary thyroid cancer or a benign thyroid nodule (not recorded which). Some clones in this sample may be carry-over from other donors' samples.

In its sample, this clone was seen a few times. This clone may be a read error of a much larger clone one base away. The V gene is TRBV2, the J gene TRBJ1-2; TRBD1 is a possible D gene (5 bases). The germline gives CDR1 SNHLY, CDR2 FYNNEI. This CDR3 is built from 13 residues. The ends were cut back, 6 bases at V and 8 bases at J, with 16 bases in the middle. The CDR3 loop reads CASRSRGRFGYTF. In nucleotides, the CDR3 is TGTGCCAGCAGATCCCGGGGCCGCTTCGGCTACACCTTC. Using reference TRBV2 and TRBJ1-2 for the parts outside the CDR3, the full variable domain is EPEVTQTPSHQVTQMGQEVILRCVPISNHLYFYWYRQILGQKVEFLVSFYNNEISEKSEIFDDQFSVERPDGSNFTLKIRSTKLEDSAMYFCASRSRGRFGYTFGSGTRLTVV.

This clone is hyperexpanded within its sample. This chain's CDR3 is CASSLGISYEQYF. The CDR3 nucleotides read TGTGCCAGCAGCTTAGGGATCTCCTACGAGCAGTACTTC. The chain joins TRBV13 to TRBJ2-7; D is unresolved. V dropped 0 bases and J dropped 0 bases, with 3 bases sitting between them. The CDR3 has 13 residues. Germline V lookup: CDR1 PRHDT, CDR2 FYEKMQ (reference sequence).

This clone is medium-sized. Relative to the germline gene, one junction end is altered; a read error may explain this. The chain links TRBV2 to TRBJ2-7, with 8 bases lining up with TRBD1. This CDR3 is 13 amino acids long. Germline assignment: CDR1 SNHLY and CDR2 FYNNEI. In DNA, the CDR3 is TGTGCCAGCAGTCGGACAGGGAACTACGAGCTGTACTTC. Translation gives CASSRTGNYELYF.

This clone was counted once. The gene calls are TRBV11-2 and TRBJ2-7; D is unresolved. Trimming removed 4 bases from V and 2 bases from J, with 12 bases in between. The CDR3 is 14 residues long. CDR1 is SGHAT, CDR2 FQNNGV, per germline. CDR3 amino acids: CASSSYPITYEQYF. CDR3 DNA: TGTGCCAGCAGCTCTTATCCCATTACCTACGAGCAGTACTTC.

This rearrangement joins TRBV6-5 to TRBJ1-2; no firm D call. V lost 2 bases and J lost 2, with 6 bases in between. The CDR3 runs to 13 residues. Germline CDR1 and CDR2: MNHEY and SVGAGI. The CDR3 reads CASSYGGNYGYTF. The CDR3 DNA reads as TGTGCCAGCAGTTACGGCGGCAACTATGGCTACACCTTC.

The gene calls are TRBV6-4 and TRBJ1-5; D not resolved. The germline V gene encodes CDR1 MRHNA and CDR2 SNTAGT. The CDR3 is made up of 13 amino acids. V lost 2 bases and J lost 2, with 4 bases in between. The CDR3 region is CASSDRGNQPQHF. CDR3 nucleotide sequence: TGTGCCAGCAGTGACAGGGGCAATCAGCCCCAGCATTTT.

This clone rates as medium-sized (0.01 to 0.1%). CDR3 nucleotides: TGTGCCAGCAGCTTAGGCGGGGTCTCCTTTAATGAGCAGTTCTTC. Translation: CASSLGGVSFNEQFF. V gene TRBV11-3 combines with J gene TRBJ2-1, with D perhaps TRBD2 (6 bases). The length of the CDR3 is 15 residues. Germline lookup yields CDR1 SGHNT and CDR2 YENEEA. V gave up 1 base and J gave up 7 bases, with 14 bases separating them.

Points on this clone: The same CDR3 can be traced to other DNA sequences in this sample. The chain links TRBV6-1 to TRBJ2-5; 8 bases line up with TRBD1. V was pared by 6 bases and J by 5 bases, with 11 bases of the junction left unmatched. The CDR3 is 15 amino acids. CDR1 and CDR2 from the germline V gene are MNHNS and SASEGT. The CDR3 DNA sequence: TGTGCCAGCAGCATAGGACAGGGAGTCTCCGAGACCCAGTACTTC. Translated: CASSIGQGVSETQYF.

This clone was seen more than once but under ten times. This chain joins TRBV29-1 and TRBJ2-3; 7 bases agree with TRBD1. Germline trimming cut 6 bases from V and 9 bases from J; bases unmatched to any gene: 15. The CDR3 length is 14 residues. Looked up from germline, CDR1 is SQVTM and CDR2 is ANQGSEA. For the CDR3, the DNA is TGCAGCGTCGCCGGACAGGAACTCAAGTGGACGCAGTATTTT. Translation: CSVAGQELKWTQYF.